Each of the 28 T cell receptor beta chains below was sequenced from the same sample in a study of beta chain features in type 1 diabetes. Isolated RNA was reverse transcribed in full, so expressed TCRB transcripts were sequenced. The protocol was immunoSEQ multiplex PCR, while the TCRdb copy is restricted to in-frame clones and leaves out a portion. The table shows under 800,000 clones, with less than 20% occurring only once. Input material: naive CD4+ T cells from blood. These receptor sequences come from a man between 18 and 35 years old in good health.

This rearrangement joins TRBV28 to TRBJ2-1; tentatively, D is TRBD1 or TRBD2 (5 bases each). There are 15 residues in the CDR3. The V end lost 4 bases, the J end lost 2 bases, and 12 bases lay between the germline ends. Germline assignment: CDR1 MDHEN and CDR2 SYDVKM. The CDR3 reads CASSSPGRAYNEQFF. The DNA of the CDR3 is TGTGCCAGCAGTTCCCCAGGGAGAGCCTACAATGAGCAGTTCTTC.

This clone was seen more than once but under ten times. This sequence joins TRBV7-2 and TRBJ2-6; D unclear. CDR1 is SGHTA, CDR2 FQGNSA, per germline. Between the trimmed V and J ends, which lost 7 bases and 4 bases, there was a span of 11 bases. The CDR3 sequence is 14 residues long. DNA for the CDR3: TGTGCCAGCACCCTTGTAGAAGGGGCCAACGTCCTGACTTTC. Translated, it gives CASTLVEGANVLTF.

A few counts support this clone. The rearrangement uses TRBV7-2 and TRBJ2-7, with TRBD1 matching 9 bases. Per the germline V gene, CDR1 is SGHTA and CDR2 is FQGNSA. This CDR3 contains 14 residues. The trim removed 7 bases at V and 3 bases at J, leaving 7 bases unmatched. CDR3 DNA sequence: TGTGCCAGCAACCCAGGACAGGGGAACTACGAGCAGTACTTC. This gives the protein CASNPGQGNYEQYF.

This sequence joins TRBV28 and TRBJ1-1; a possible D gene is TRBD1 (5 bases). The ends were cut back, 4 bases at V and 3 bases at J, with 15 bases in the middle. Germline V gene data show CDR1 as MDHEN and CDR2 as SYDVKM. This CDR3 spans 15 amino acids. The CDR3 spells CASSSTWGRDTEAFF. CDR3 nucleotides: TGTGCCAGCAGTTCCACTTGGGGCAGGGACACTGAAGCTTTCTTT.

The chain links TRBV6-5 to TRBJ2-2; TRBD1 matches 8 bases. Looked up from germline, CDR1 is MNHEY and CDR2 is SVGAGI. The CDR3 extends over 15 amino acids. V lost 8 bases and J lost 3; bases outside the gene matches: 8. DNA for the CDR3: TGTGCCAGCCGGGGCAGGGGGCGCGACACCGGGGAGCTGTTTTTT. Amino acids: CASRGRGRDTGELFF.

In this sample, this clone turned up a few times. The CDR3 DNA sequence: TGTGCCAGCAGCATCGACAGGGGGCAAGAGACCCAGTACTTC. Translated, it gives CASSIDRGQETQYF. This chain links TRBV9 with TRBJ2-5, with 9 bases fitting TRBD1. Germline values: CDR1 SGDLS, CDR2 YYNGEE. V trimming: 4 bases; J trimming: 2 bases; junction bases outside the gene matches: 3. The CDR3 covers 14 residues.

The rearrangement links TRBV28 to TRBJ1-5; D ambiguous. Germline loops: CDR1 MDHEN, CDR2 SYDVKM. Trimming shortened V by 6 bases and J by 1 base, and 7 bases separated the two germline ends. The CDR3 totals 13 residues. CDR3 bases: TGTGCCAGCAGCCAAGAAAGCAATCAGCCCCAGCATTTT. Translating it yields CASSQESNQPQHF.

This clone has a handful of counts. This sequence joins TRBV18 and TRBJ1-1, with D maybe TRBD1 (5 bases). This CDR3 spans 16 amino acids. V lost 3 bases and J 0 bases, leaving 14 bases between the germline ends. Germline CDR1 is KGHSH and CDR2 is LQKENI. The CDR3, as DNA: TGTGCCAGCTCACCCGGCGGGACCGACATGAACACTGAAGCTTTCTTT. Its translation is CASSPGGTDMNTEAFF.

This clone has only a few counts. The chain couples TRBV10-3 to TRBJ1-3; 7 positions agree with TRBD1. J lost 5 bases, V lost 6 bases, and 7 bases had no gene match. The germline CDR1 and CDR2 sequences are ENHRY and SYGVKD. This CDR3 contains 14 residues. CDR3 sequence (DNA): TGTGCCATCAGGGAGACAGGGCGGAGAAACACCATATATTTT. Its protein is CAIRETGRRNTIYF.

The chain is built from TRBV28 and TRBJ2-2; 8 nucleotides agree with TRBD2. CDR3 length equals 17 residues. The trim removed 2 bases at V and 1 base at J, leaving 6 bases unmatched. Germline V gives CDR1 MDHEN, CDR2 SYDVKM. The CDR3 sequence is CASSLRSGLENTGELFF. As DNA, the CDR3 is TGTGCCAGCAGTTTAAGGTCGGGACTAGAGAACACCGGGGAGCTGTTTTTT.

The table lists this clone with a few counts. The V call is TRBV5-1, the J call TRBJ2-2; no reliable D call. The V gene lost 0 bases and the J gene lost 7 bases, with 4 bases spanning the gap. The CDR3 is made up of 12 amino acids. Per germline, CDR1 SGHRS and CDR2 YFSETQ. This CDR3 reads CASSLGHGELFF. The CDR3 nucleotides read TGCGCCAGCAGCTTGGGCCACGGGGAGCTGTTTTTT.

The CDR3 sequence: CSVEMTGGDTDTQYF. CDR3 nucleotides: TGCAGCGTTGAAATGACGGGGGGTGATACAGATACGCAGTATTTT. The V call is TRBV29-1, the J call TRBJ2-3; 7 bases map to TRBD2. V was pared by 2 bases and J by 3 bases, with 8 bases of the junction left unmatched. This CDR3 has 15 amino acids. Germline V CDR1 and CDR2: SQVTM, ANQGSEA.

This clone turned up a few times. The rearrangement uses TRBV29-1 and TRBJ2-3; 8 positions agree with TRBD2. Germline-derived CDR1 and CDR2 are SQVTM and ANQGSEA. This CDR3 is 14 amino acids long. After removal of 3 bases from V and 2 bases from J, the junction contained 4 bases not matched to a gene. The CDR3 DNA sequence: TGCAGCGTTGAGGACGGACTAGCCACAGATACGCAGTATTTT. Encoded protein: CSVEDGLATDTQYF.

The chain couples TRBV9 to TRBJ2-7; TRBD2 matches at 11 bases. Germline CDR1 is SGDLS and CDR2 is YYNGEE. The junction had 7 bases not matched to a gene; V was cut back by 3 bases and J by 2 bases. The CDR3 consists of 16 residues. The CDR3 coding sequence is TGTGCCAGCAGCGAGGGCCCGGGACTAGCGGCCTACGAGCAGTACTTC. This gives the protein CASSEGPGLAAYEQYF.

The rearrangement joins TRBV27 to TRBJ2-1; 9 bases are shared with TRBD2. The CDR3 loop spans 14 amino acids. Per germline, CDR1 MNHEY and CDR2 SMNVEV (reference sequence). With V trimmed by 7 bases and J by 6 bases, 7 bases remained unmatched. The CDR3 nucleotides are TGTGCCAGCACCCCCCGCGGGAGGGCCAATGAGCAGTTCTTC. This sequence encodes CASTPRGRANEQFF.

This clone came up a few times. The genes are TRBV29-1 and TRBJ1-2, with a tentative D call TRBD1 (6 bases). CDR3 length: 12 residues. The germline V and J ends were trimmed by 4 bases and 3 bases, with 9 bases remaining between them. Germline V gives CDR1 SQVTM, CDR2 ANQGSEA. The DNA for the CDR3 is TGCAGCGTTGGGACAGACGACTATGGCTACACCTTC. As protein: CSVGTDDYGYTF. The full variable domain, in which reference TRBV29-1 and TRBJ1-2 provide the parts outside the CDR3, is SAVISQKPSRDICQRGTSLTIQCQVDSQVTMMFWYRQQPGQSLTLIATANQGSEATYESGFVIDKFPISRPNLTFSTLTVSNMSPEDSSIYLCSVGTDDYGYTFGSGTRLTVV.

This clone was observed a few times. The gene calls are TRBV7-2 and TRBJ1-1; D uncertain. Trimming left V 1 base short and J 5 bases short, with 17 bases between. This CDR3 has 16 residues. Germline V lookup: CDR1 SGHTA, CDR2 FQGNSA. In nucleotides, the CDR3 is TGTGCCAGCAGCTTAGGAGCAAGACTCGCGGAAACTGAAGCTTTCTTT. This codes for CASSLGARLAETEAFF.

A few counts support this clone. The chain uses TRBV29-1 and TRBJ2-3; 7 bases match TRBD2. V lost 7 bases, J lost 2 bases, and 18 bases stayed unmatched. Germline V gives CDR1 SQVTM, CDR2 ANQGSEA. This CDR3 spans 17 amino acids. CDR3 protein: CSAPQVSSGAYTDTQYF. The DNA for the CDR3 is TGCAGCGCCCCACAGGTCTCAAGCGGGGCCTACACAGATACGCAGTATTTT.

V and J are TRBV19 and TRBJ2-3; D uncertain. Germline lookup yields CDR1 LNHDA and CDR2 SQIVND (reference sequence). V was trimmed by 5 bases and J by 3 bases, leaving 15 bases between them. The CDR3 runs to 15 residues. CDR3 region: CASSLKGYITDTQYF. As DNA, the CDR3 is TGTGCCAGTAGTTTGAAGGGTTATATTACAGATACGCAGTATTTT.

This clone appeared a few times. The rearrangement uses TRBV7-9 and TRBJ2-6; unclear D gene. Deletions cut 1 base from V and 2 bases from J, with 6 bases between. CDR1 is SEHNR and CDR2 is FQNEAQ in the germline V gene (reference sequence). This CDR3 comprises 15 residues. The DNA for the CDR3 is TGTGCCAGCAGCTTAGATCTGGCTGGGGCCAACGTCCTGACTTTC. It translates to CASSLDLAGANVLTF.

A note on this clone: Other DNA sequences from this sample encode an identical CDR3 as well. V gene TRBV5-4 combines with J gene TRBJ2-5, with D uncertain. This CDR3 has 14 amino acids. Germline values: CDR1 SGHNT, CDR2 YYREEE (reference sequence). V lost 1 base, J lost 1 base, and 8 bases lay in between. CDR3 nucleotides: TGTGCCAGCAGCTTGTGGGCAGGCCAAGAGACCCAGTACTTC. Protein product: CASSLWAGQETQYF.

In DNA form, the CDR3 reads TGCGCCAGCAGCGGGGGCTTAGTCCAAGAGACCCAGTACTTC. Amino acids: CASSGGLVQETQYF. The V call is TRBV5-1, the J call TRBJ2-5; D may be TRBD1 (6 bases). This CDR3 is 14 amino acids long. The germline V gene has CDR1 SGHRS and CDR2 YFSETQ. With 4 bases removed from V and 1 base from J, the gap between germline ends came to 11 bases.

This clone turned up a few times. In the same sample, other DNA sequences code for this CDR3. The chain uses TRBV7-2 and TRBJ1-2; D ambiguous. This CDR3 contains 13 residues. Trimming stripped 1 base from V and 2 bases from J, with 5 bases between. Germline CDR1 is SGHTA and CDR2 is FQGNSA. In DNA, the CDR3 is TGTGCCAGCAGCTTAGAACGGAACTATGGCTACACCTTC. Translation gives CASSLERNYGYTF.

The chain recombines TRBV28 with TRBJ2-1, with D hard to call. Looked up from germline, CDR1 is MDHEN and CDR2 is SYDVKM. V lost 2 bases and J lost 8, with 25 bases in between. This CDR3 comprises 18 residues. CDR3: CASSLGVGQPASGDEQFF. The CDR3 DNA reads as TGTGCCAGCAGTTTAGGCGTTGGCCAGCCAGCCTCTGGGGATGAGCAGTTCTTC. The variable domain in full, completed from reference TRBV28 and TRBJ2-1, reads DVKVTQSSRYLVKRTGEKVFLECVQDMDHENMFWYRQDPGLGLRLIYFSYDVKMKEKGDIPEGYSVSREKKERFSLILESASTNQTSMYLCASSLGVGQPASGDEQFFGPGTRLTVL.

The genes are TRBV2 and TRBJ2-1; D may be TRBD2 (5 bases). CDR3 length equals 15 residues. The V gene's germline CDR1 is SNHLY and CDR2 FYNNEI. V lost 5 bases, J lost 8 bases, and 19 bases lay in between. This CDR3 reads CASSRAGGPWDEQFF. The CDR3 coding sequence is TGTGCCAGCAGTCGGGCCGGAGGTCCTTGGGATGAGCAGTTCTTC.

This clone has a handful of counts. The CDR3 bases are TGTGCCAGCAGCAAAGACAGGGGCGGCTACAATGAGCAGTTCTTC. Translating gives CASSKDRGGYNEQFF. The chain carries TRBV11-2 and TRBJ2-1, with 8 nucleotides matching TRBD1. Germline lookup yields CDR1 SGHAT and CDR2 FQNNGV. The CDR3 totals 15 residues. J was trimmed by 3 bases and V by 5 bases; bases with no gene match: 6.

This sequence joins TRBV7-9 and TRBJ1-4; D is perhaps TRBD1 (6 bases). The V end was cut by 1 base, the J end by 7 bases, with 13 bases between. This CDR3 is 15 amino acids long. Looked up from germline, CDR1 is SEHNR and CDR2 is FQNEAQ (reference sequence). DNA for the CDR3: TGTGCCAGCAGCTTAGTCGGGGGCGCGAGTGAAAAACTGTTTTTT. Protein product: CASSLVGGASEKLFF.

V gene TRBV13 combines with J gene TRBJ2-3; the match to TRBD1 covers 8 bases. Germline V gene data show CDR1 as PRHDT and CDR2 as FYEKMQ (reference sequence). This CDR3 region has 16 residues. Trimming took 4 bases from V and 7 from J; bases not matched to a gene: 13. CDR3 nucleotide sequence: TGTGCCAGCAGCTCCTGGACAGGGCAGAGAGTCTATACGCAGTATTTT. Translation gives CASSSWTGQRVYTQYF.